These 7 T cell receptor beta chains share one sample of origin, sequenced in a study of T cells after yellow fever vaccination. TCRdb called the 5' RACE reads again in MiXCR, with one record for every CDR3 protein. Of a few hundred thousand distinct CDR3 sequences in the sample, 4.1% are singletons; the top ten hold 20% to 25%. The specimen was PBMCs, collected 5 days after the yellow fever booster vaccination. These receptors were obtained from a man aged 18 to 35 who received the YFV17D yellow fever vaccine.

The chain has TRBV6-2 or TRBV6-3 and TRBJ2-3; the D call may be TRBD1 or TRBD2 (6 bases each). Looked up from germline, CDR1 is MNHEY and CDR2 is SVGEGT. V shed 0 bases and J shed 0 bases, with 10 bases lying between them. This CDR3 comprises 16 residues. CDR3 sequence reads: CASSYSTGTSTDTQYF. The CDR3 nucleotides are TGTGCCAGCAGTTACTCAACAGGGACTAGCACAGATACGCAGTATTTT.

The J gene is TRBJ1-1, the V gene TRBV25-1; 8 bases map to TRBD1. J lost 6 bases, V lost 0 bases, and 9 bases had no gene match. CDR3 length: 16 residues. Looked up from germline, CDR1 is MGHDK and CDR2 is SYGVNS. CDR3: CASSEYLAGGGSEAFF. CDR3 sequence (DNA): TGTGCCAGCAGTGAATATCTGGCAGGGGGCGGTTCTGAAGCTTTCTTT.

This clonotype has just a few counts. The CDR3 sequence is CASSPVEDTEAFF. CDR3 DNA: TGTGCCAGCTCACCAGTGGAAGACACTGAAGCTTTCTTT. This chain connects TRBV18 to TRBJ1-1; no firm D call. The V end was cut by 2 bases, the J end by 3 bases, with 7 bases between. Germline CDR1 KGHSH, CDR2 LQKENI. CDR3 size: 13 residues.

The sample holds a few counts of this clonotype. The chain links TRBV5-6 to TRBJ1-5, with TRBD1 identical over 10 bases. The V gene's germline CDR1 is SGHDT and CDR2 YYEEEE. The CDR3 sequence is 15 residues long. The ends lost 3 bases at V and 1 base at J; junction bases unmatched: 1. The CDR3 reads CASSWGQGSNQPQHF. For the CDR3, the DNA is TGTGCCAGCAGCTGGGGACAGGGGAGCAATCAGCCCCAGCATTTT.

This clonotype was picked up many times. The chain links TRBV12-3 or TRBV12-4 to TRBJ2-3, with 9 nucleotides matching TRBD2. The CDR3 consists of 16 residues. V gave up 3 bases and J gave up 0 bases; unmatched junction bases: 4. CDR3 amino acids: CASSLDTSGSTDTQYF. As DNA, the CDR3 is TGTGCCAGCAGTTTGGATACTAGCGGGAGCACAGATACGCAGTATTTT.

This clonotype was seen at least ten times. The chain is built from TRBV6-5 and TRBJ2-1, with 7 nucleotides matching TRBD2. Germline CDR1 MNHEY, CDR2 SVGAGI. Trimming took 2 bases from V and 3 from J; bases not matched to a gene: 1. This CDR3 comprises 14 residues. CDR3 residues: CASSYGTNYNEQFF. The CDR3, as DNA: TGTGCCAGCAGTTACGGGACTAACTACAATGAGCAGTTCTTC.

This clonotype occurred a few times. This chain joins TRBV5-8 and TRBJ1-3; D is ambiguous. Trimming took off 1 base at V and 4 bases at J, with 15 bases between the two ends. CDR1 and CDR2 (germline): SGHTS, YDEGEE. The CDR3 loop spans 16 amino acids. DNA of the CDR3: TGTGCCAGCAGCTTGAATCGGCAGGAGTACGGAAACACCATATATTTT. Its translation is CASSLNRQEYGNTIYF.